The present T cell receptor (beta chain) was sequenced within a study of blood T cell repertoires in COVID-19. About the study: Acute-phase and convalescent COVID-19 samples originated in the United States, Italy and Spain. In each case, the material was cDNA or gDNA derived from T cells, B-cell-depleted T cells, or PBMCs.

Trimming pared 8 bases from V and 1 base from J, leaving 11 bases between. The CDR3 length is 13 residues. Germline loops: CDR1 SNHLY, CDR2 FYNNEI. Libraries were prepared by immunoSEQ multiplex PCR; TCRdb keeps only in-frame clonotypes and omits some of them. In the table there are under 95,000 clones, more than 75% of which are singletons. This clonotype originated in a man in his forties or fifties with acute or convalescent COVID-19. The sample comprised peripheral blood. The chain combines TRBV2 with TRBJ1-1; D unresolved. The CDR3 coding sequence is TGTGCCAGCTCACTCCAAAAGAACACTGAAGCTTTCTTT. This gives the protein CASSLQKNTEAFF.